A single sample gave rise to the 13 T cell receptor beta chains below, sequenced in a study of post-analysis software for immune sequencing data (dated by TCRdb to the mid-2010s). What the authors observed across the whole study: Patients showed significantly higher frequencies than controls for several TRBV segments, among them TRBV5-6, TRBV5-1 and TRBV20-1.

The antigens for these receptors are not known. The library was prepared using PCR. TCRdb names Illumina HiSeq 2500 as the instrument used. Unique molecular identifiers were incorporated into TCR beta cDNA libraries to reduce PCR and sequencing biases. TCRdb reworked the public reads: Q25 trimming with fastp, MiXCR clone assembly, productive beta chains retained. Each record represents a unique CDR3 protein, reported with the most common genes and DNA among its rows. The sample records hundreds of thousands of distinct CDR3 sequences, roughly 30% of which are singletons. The ten largest make up 0.55% to 0.65% of the sample. The sample was blood. Receptors originate from a girl aged 5 to 17 with multiple sclerosis.

This clonotype was found a few times. The chain couples TRBV7-2 to TRBJ2-5; 8 nucleotides line up with TRBD2. The CDR3 contains 19 residues. CDR1 and CDR2 from the germline V gene are SGHTA and FQGNSA. V trimming: 4 bases; J trimming: 1 base; junction bases outside the gene matches: 17. CDR3 region: CASSSPRRKASGFQETQYF. DNA of the CDR3: TGTGCCAGCAGCTCCCCCAGGAGGAAGGCTAGCGGGTTCCAAGAGACCCAGTACTTC.

This clonotype was seen more than once but under ten times. The CDR3 DNA sequence: TGTGCCAGCAGCCGGGCGGCTACGCAGTATTTT. Residues: CASSRAATQYF. The chain recombines TRBV7-2 with TRBJ2-3; D unresolved. The germline V and J ends were trimmed by 5 bases and 8 bases, with 8 bases remaining between them. Germline-derived CDR1 and CDR2 are SGHTA and FQGNSA. CDR3 length: 11 amino acids.

Regarding this clonotype: Its ends do not fully match the called genes, so a read error is possible. V usage is TRBV5-6 and J usage is TRBJ1-1, with D hard to call. This CDR3 has 17 residues. Germline loops: CDR1 SGHDT, CDR2 YYEEEE. As DNA, the CDR3 is TGTGCCGGCAGCTTGGCCAACTGGGAAAGGTGGAACACTGAAGCTTTCTTT. This encodes CAGSLANWERWNTEAFF.

The CDR3 coding sequence is TGCAGTGCTCCTGACTTGGGGAAACTCCCCTACAATGAGCAGTTCTTC. Its protein is CSAPDLGKLPYNEQFF. The chain links TRBV20-1 to TRBJ2-1; D is undetermined. This CDR3 has 16 residues. Germline V gene lookup returns CDR1 DFQATT and CDR2 SNEGSKA (reference sequence). V was shortened by 5 bases and J by 2 bases, with 19 bases between the two germline ends.

J is TRBJ2-7 and V is TRBV12-3 or TRBV12-4; maybe TRBD1 (5 bases). The germline V and J ends were trimmed by 3 bases and 7 bases, with 10 bases remaining between them. The CDR3 spans 12 residues. DNA of the CDR3: TGTGCCAGCAGTTTCGGGTCAGGGGAGCAGTACTTC. Protein: CASSFGSGEQYF.

The rearrangement uses TRBV29-1 and TRBJ2-2, with D unclear. V was cut by 7 bases and J by 6 bases, with 9 bases left in between. This CDR3 has 11 amino acids. The germline CDR1 and CDR2 sequences are SQVTM and ANQGSEA. This CDR3 is CSGAKSGELFF. CDR3 coding DNA: TGCAGCGGTGCGAAGTCCGGGGAGCTGTTTTTT.

The chain carries TRBV18 and TRBJ2-3; either TRBD1 or TRBD2 may fit D (6 bases each). There are 17 residues in the CDR3. Trimming took 3 bases from V and 1 from J, leaving 17 bases between them. Germline assignment: CDR1 KGHSH and CDR2 LQKENI. The CDR3 coding sequence is TGTGCCAGCTCACCGATCTTCGCGGGACAAGGCACAGATACGCAGTATTTT. Encoded protein: CASSPIFAGQGTDTQYF.

V and J are TRBV29-1 and TRBJ1-2; maybe TRBD1 (6 bases). Germline V gene data show CDR1 as SQVTM and CDR2 as ANQGSEA. This CDR3 has 14 residues. V was shortened by 6 bases and J by 0 bases, with 14 bases between the two germline ends. The CDR3 DNA is TGCAGCGTGGGAGGGACACCACCTAACTATGGCTACACCTTC. Translated: CSVGGTPPNYGYTF.

CDR3 amino acids: CASSFPPPGANVLTF. The CDR3 DNA is TGTGCCAGCAGTTTCCCCCCCCCGGGGGCCAACGTCCTGACTTTC. The chain recombines TRBV28 with TRBJ2-6; D not resolved. There are 15 residues in the CDR3. Germline V gives CDR1 MDHEN, CDR2 SYDVKM. Trimming removed 3 bases from V and 4 bases from J, with 10 bases in between.

This clonotype was seen more than once but under ten times. The genes are TRBV11-1 and TRBJ2-1; 13 bases are shared with TRBD2. There are 18 residues in the CDR3. CDR1 SGHAT and CDR2 FQDESV come from the germline V gene (reference sequence). Losses at the gene ends were 2 bases for V and 4 bases for J; bases not matched to a gene: 8. CDR3 sequence (DNA): TGTGCCAGCAGCTTAACTAGCGGGGGGGCTGGTGGGTACAATGAGCAGTTCTTC. This translates into CASSLTSGGAGGYNEQFF.

The chain has TRBV5-1 and TRBJ2-1; D remains unclear. Trimming took 0 bases from V and 0 from J, leaving 13 bases between them. The CDR3 runs to 17 residues. CDR1 is SGHRS, CDR2 YFSETQ, per germline. CDR3 DNA sequence: TGCGCCAGCAGCTTGGCCACAGCCGGAAGCTCCTACAATGAGCAGTTCTTC. The encoded protein is CASSLATAGSSYNEQFF.

The V gene is TRBV2, the J gene TRBJ2-2; the D gene is possibly TRBD1 (5 bases). This CDR3 is built from 15 residues. In germline, CDR1 is SNHLY, CDR2 FYNNEI. V was pared by 4 bases and J by 2 bases, with 11 bases between. CDR3 coding DNA: TGTGCCAGCAGTGGAAGGGGTAGTAACACCGGGGAGCTGTTTTTT. Translation gives CASSGRGSNTGELFF.

V is TRBV27 and J is TRBJ2-7, with D perhaps TRBD1 (5 bases). V lost 1 base and J 2 bases, leaving 12 bases between the germline ends. Germline V gene data show CDR1 as MNHEY and CDR2 as SMNVEV (reference sequence). This CDR3 has 15 residues. The CDR3 loop reads CASSLWGPGPYEQYF. In DNA form, the CDR3 reads TGTGCCAGCAGTTTATGGGGCCCAGGGCCCTACGAGCAGTACTTC.